The TCR beta chain described here comes from a study of T cells in Graves' hyperthyroidism and ophthalmopathy. This CDR3 is built from 16 residues. CDR1 and CDR2 from the germline V gene are LGHNA and YNFKEQ. J lost 2 bases, V lost 4 bases, and 6 bases had no gene match. Pregnant or lactating patients were excluded, as were those with uncontrolled infection or other autoimmune disease. This clonotype was seen a handful of times. Amplification of TCR beta CDR3 regions was performed using RNA transcripts as template. The study used the HTBI primer set for a first-round RT-PCR of the TCR CDR3. TCRdb itself ran the multiplex PCR reads through MiXCR, one entry per CDR3 protein. The sample consists of roughly 280,000 distinct CDR3 sequences, about 18% of them appearing once.

Input material: blood. The clonotype originates from a woman aged 60-70 years with Graves' ophthalmopathy. The chain carries TRBV4-2 and TRBJ2-2; the match to TRBD1 covers 8 bases. The CDR3 DNA is TGTGCCAGCAGCCCCGGGACAGGACTCAACACCGGGGAGCTGTTTTTT. Its protein is CASSPGTGLNTGELFF.